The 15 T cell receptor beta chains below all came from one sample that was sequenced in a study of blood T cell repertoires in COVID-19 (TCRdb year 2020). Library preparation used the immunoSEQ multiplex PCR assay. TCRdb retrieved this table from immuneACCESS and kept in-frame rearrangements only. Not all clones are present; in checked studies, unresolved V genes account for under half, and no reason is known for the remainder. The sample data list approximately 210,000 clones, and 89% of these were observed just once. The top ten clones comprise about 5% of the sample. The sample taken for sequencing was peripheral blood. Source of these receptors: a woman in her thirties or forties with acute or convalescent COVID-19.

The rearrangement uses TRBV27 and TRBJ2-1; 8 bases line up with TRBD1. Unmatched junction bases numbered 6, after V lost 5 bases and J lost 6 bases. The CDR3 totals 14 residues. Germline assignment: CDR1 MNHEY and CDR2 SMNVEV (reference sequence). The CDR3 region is CASSEWTGFNEQFF. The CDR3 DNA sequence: TGTGCCAGCAGTGAATGGACAGGGTTCAATGAGCAGTTCTTC.

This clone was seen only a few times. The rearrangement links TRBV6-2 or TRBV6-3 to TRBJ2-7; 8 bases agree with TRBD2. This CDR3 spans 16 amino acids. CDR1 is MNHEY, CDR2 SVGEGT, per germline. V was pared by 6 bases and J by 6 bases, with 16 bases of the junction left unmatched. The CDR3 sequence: CASSPTPARGGSEQYV. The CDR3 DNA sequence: TGTGCCAGCAGCCCGACCCCCGCCCGGGGGGGCTCCGAGCAGTACGTC.

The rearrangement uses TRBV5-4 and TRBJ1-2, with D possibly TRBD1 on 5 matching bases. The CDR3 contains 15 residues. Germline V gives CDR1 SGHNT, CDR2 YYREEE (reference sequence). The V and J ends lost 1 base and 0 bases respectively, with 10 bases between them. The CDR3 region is CASSLFTGSNYGYTF. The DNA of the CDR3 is TGTGCCAGCAGCTTGTTTACAGGCTCTAACTATGGCTACACCTTC.

This CDR3 reads CASSPPDTINYGYTF. The CDR3 DNA is TGTGCCAGCTCACCACCAGACACCATTAACTATGGCTACACCTTC. The chain has TRBV18 and TRBJ1-2; D gene ambiguous. With 0 bases removed from V and 1 base from J, the gap between germline ends came to 9 bases. Germline CDR1 and CDR2: KGHSH and LQKENI. This CDR3 is 15 amino acids long.

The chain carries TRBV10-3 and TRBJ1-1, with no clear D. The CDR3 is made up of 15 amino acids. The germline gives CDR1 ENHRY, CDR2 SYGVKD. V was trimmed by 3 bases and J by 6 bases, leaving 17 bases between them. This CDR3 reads CAISEGGKPISEAFF. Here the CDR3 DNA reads TGTGCCATCAGTGAAGGAGGGAAACCCATCTCTGAAGCTTTCTTT.

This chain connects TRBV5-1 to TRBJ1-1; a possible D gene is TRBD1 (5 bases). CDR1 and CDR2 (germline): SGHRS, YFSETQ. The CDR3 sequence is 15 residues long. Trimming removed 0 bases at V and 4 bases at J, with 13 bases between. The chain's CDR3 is CASSLDGGRGTEAFF. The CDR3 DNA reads TGCGCCAGCAGCTTGGATGGAGGGAGGGGCACTGAAGCTTTCTTT.

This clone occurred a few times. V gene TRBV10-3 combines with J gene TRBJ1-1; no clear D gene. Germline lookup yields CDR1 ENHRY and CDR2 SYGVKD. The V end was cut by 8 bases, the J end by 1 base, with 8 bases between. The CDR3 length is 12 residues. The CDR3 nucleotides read TGTGCCATCGCCGCGGGGAACACTGAAGCTTTCTTT. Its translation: CAIAAGNTEAFF.

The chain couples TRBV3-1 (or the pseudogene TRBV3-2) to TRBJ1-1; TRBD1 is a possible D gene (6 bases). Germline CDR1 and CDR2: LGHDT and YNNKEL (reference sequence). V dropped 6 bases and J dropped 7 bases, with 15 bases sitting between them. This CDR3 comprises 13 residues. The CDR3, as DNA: TGTGCCAGCAGAAAGGGGGGGACTAGTGAAGCTTTCTTT. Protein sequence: CASRKGGTSEAFF.

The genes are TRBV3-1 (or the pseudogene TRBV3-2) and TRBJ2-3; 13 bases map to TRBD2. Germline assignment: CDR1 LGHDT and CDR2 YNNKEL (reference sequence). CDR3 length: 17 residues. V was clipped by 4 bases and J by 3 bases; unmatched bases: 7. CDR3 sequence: CASSPLGTSGTTDTQYF. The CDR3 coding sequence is TGTGCCAGCAGCCCCCTGGGGACTAGCGGGACGACAGATACGCAGTATTTT.

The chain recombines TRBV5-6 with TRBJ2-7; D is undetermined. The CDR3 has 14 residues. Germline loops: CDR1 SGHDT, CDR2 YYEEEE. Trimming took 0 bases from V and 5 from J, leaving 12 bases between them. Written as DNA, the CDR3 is TGTGCCAGCAGCTTGGGAGGTCCACGCGACGAGCAGTACGTC. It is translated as CASSLGGPRDEQYV.

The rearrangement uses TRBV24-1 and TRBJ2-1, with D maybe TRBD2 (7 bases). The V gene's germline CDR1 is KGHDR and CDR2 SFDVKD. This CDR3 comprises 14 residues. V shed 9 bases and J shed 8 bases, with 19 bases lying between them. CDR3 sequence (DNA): TGTGCCACCCAGGCGGGGGCTGGCAATCATGAGCAGTTCTTC. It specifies CATQAGAGNHEQFF.

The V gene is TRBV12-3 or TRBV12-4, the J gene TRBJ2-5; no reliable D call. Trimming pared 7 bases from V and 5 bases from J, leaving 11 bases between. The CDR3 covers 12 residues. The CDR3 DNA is TGTGCCAGCACCTCGACGGGTGAGACCCAGTACTTC. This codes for CASTSTGETQYF.

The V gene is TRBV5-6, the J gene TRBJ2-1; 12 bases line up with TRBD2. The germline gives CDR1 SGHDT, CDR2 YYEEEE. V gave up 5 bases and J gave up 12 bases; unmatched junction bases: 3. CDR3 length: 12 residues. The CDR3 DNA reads TGTGCCAGCAGACAACTAGCGGGGGGGCAGTTCTTC. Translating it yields CASRQLAGGQFF.

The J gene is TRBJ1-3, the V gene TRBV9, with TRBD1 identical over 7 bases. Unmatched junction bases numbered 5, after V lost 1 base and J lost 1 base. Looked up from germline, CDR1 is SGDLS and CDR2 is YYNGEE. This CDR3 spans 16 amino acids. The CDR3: CASSVYDRVSGNTIYF. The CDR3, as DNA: TGTGCCAGCAGCGTATATGACAGGGTGTCTGGAAACACCATATATTTT.

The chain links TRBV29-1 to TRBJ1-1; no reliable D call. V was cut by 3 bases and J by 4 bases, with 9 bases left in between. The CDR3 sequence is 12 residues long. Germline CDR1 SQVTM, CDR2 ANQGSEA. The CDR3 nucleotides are TGCAGCGTTGAGCGGGCTATCACTGAAGCTTTCTTT. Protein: CSVERAITEAFF.